This T cell receptor (beta chain) emerged from a study of blood T cell repertoires in COVID-19. Repertoires were generated with immunoSEQ multiplex PCR, while TCRdb's copy carries only in-frame clones and drops some. The table lists a few hundred thousand clones, almost 85% of them singletons. Per germline, CDR1 LNHDA and CDR2 SQIVND (reference sequence). The V and J ends lost 6 bases and 3 bases respectively, with 9 bases between them. There are 14 residues in the CDR3. The V call is TRBV19, the J call TRBJ2-6; D unresolved. The source of this sequence is a human donor in a cohort sampled during active COVID-19. Source material: peripheral blood. The chain's CDR3 is CASRAEFGANVLTF. The CDR3 nucleotides are TGTGCCAGTAGGGCGGAGTTTGGGGCCAACGTCCTGACTTTC.